The 30 T cell receptor beta chains presented below share a single source sample, sequenced in a study of T cell responses to AZD1222 COVID-19 vaccine. Assay used: immunoSEQ multiplex PCR; TCRdb lists only in-frame clones, some missing. The sample has roughly 99,000 clones; around 90% are singletons. The source material was peripheral blood, sampled on day 0 of AZD1222 vaccination. Every receptor here comes from an adult in good health.

The chain joins TRBV15 to TRBJ1-6; D unclear. The V and J ends lost 1 base and 12 bases respectively, with 7 bases between them. Looked up from germline, CDR1 is LNHNV and CDR2 is YYDKDF (reference sequence). The CDR3 is 12 residues long. In DNA, the CDR3 is TGTGCCACCAGCAGAGGCGGTCAACCCCTCCACTTT. This sequence encodes CATSRGGQPLHF.

The chain has TRBV7-8 and TRBJ1-4, with 8 bases that match TRBD1. This CDR3 has 14 amino acids. The V segment lost 6 bases and the J segment 8 bases; nucleotides outside the gene matches: 8. Germline CDR1 reads SGHVS; CDR2 reads FQNEAQ. Here the CDR3 DNA reads TGTGCCAGCAGTCCTCGCTGGACAGGGGAAAAACTGTTTTTT. This codes for CASSPRWTGEKLFF.

The V call is TRBV5-4, the J call TRBJ2-5; possible D gene TRBD1, 6 bases. V was shortened by 0 bases and J by 2 bases, with 8 bases between the two germline ends. The CDR3 has 14 residues. In germline, CDR1 is SGHNT, CDR2 YYREEE (reference sequence). The CDR3 spells CASSLERGQETQYF. As DNA, the CDR3 is TGTGCCAGCAGCTTGGAAAGGGGGCAAGAGACCCAGTACTTC.

This rearrangement joins TRBV7-9 to TRBJ1-5; D ambiguous. The CDR3 extends over 13 amino acids. Trimming took off 0 bases at V and 9 bases at J, with 9 bases between the two ends. Germline V gene lookup returns CDR1 SEHNR and CDR2 FQNEAQ (reference sequence). The CDR3 DNA is TGTGCCAGCAGCTTAGCCCGCATTGGGCCCCAGCATTTT. Its translation: CASSLARIGPQHF.

This chain connects TRBV30 to TRBJ2-7, with a weak D call TRBD2 (5 bases). Germline assignment: CDR1 GTSNPN and CDR2 SVGIG (reference sequence). The CDR3 extends over 13 amino acids. The germline V and J ends were trimmed by 1 base and 2 bases, with 9 bases remaining between them. The CDR3 loop is CAWSEPGTYEQYF. As DNA, the CDR3 is TGTGCCTGGAGTGAGCCGGGGACCTACGAGCAGTACTTC.

The chain links TRBV19 to TRBJ1-4, with TRBD1 identical over 10 bases. Unmatched junction bases numbered 5, after V lost 1 base and J lost 6 bases. The V gene's germline CDR1 is LNHDA and CDR2 SQIVND (reference sequence). The CDR3 extends over 16 amino acids. CDR3 residues: CASSIGQGTGDEKLFF. The CDR3 DNA reads as TGTGCCAGTAGTATAGGACAGGGGACAGGGGATGAAAAACTGTTTTTT.

This clone showed up just once. The chain links TRBV27 to TRBJ2-1, with 13 bases fitting TRBD2. Unmatched junction bases numbered 2, after V lost 5 bases and J lost 4 bases. This CDR3 region has 15 residues. Looked up from germline, CDR1 is MNHEY and CDR2 is SMNVEV (reference sequence). Written as DNA, the CDR3 is TGTGCCAGCAGTCTACTAGCGGGGGGGTACAATGAGCAGTTCTTC. Translating gives CASSLLAGGYNEQFF.

V usage is TRBV30 and J usage is TRBJ1-6; D ambiguous. Germline assignment: CDR1 GTSNPN and CDR2 SVGIG (reference sequence). V was clipped by 2 bases and J by 7 bases, with 15 bases between them. CDR3 size: 15 residues. The CDR3 DNA reads as TGTGCCTGGAGTATCATTTCGGATCTGAATTCACCCCTCCACTTT. Protein sequence: CAWSIISDLNSPLHF.

This chain links TRBV7-6 with TRBJ2-3; 10 bases are shared with TRBD2. Per the germline V gene, CDR1 is SGHVS and CDR2 is FNYEAQ. V lost 6 bases and J lost 2; bases outside the gene matches: 5. This CDR3 region has 15 residues. CDR3 nucleotides: TGTGCCAGCAGACTAGCGGGGACCTCCACAGATACGCAGTATTTT. Translation gives CASRLAGTSTDTQYF.

This chain links TRBV18 with TRBJ1-1, with no clear D. This CDR3 has 14 residues. Trimming pared 4 bases from V and 1 base from J, leaving 10 bases between. CDR1 KGHSH and CDR2 LQKENI come from the germline V gene. The CDR3 nucleotides are TGTGCCAGCTCACAGGGTTTGGGGAACACTGAAGCTTTCTTT. As protein: CASSQGLGNTEAFF.

This clone has just one count. The rearrangement uses TRBV7-6 and TRBJ2-5; no reliable D call. This CDR3 comprises 15 residues. V lost 1 base to trimming and J lost 2 bases, with 11 bases between them. Germline CDR1 reads SGHVS; CDR2 reads FNYEAQ. The CDR3, as DNA: TGTGCCAGCAGCTTAGGAGCGTCATCTCAAGAGACCCAGTACTTC. It is translated as CASSLGASSQETQYF.

The chain employs TRBV6-5 and TRBJ1-1; tentatively, D is TRBD1 (5 bases). The ends were cut back, 2 bases at V and 0 bases at J, with 7 bases in the middle. CDR1 and CDR2 (germline): MNHEY, SVGAGI. This CDR3 comprises 14 residues. DNA for the CDR3: TGTGCCAGCAGTTACACCAGGGTGAACACTGAAGCTTTCTTT. As protein: CASSYTRVNTEAFF.

CDR3 protein: CASRPGQLLYEQYF. The DNA for the CDR3 is TGTGCCAGTAGGCCCGGACAGCTTCTCTACGAGCAGTACTTC. The rearrangement uses TRBV19 and TRBJ2-7; D might be TRBD1 (6 bases). V was cut by 6 bases and J by 3 bases, with 15 bases left in between. CDR1 LNHDA and CDR2 SQIVND come from the germline V gene (reference sequence). The CDR3 spans 14 residues.

The chain combines TRBV11-2 with TRBJ2-7; tentative D call: TRBD2 (5 bases). The germline CDR1 and CDR2 sequences are SGHAT and FQNNGV. CDR3 length equals 15 residues. V gave up 0 bases and J gave up 2 bases, with 11 bases separating them. The chain's CDR3 is CASSLELATTYEQYF. In nucleotides, the CDR3 is TGTGCCAGCAGCTTAGAATTAGCGACTACCTACGAGCAGTACTTC.

The genes are TRBV30 and TRBJ2-2, with 8 positions matching TRBD1. The length of the CDR3 is 14 residues. Germline V gives CDR1 GTSNPN, CDR2 SVGIG (reference sequence). V lost 2 bases, J lost 6 bases, and 5 bases stayed unmatched. CDR3 amino acids: CAWSTDRVSGELFF. The CDR3 DNA reads as TGTGCCTGGAGTACGGACAGGGTATCCGGGGAGCTGTTTTTT.

V gene TRBV30 combines with J gene TRBJ1-1; D uncertain. Germline V lookup: CDR1 GTSNPN, CDR2 SVGIG (reference sequence). The CDR3 has 12 amino acids. V shed 4 bases and J shed 5 bases, with 11 bases lying between them. CDR3 nucleotide sequence: TGTGCCTGGAATCGGGGAGGAACTGAAGCTTTCTTT. Translating it yields CAWNRGGTEAFF.

The chain combines TRBV24-1 with TRBJ2-1; 13 nucleotides agree with TRBD2. The CDR3 extends over 20 amino acids. After removal of 5 bases from V and 7 bases from J, the junction contained 19 bases not matched to a gene. Germline lookup yields CDR1 KGHDR and CDR2 SFDVKD. CDR3 sequence: CATSGRATSGRQVGLNEQFF. The DNA of the CDR3 is TGTGCCACCAGTGGTCGGGCGACTAGCGGGAGGCAGGTGGGATTGAATGAGCAGTTCTTC.

The J gene is TRBJ1-1, the V gene TRBV4-3; D gene ambiguous. V was cut by 0 bases and J by 0 bases, with 14 bases left in between. The CDR3 runs to 17 residues. In germline, CDR1 is LGHNA, CDR2 YSLEER. CDR3 DNA sequence: TGCGCCAGCAGCCAAGATCTTGAAACCCTCGTGAACACTGAAGCTTTCTTT. This codes for CASSQDLETLVNTEAFF.

The chain joins TRBV30 to TRBJ2-5; D gene unclear. CDR1 and CDR2 from the germline V gene are GTSNPN and SVGIG (reference sequence). Deletions cut 1 base from V and 4 bases from J, with 10 bases between. This CDR3 is 13 amino acids long. CDR3 nucleotides: TGTGCCTGGAGTGGACATATGGCAGAGACCCAGTACTTC. Translation gives CAWSGHMAETQYF.

This clone was counted once. This chain uses TRBV28 with TRBJ1-2; maybe TRBD1 (6 bases). Trimming pared 6 bases from V and 3 bases from J, leaving 14 bases between. Germline V gene sequence: CDR1 MDHEN, CDR2 SYDVKM. The CDR3 covers 14 residues. Here the CDR3 DNA reads TGTGCCAGCAGAACAGGGCTGGGGGACTATGGCTACACCTTC. It is translated as CASRTGLGDYGYTF.

This clone came up once. The V gene is TRBV5-3, the J gene TRBJ1-6, with D tentatively TRBD1 (5 bases). TRBV5-3 is an open reading frame, and its role is uncertain. The CDR3 is made up of 18 amino acids. V was shortened by 2 bases and J by 3 bases, with 18 bases between the two germline ends. CDR3 nucleotide sequence: TGTGCCAGAAGCTTTCGTGTAAGGGGAAGGTGCTATAATTCACCCCTCCACTTT. Translating it yields CARSFRVRGRCYNSPLHF.

This clone was seen more than once but under ten times. The rearrangement joins TRBV2 to TRBJ2-7; D call uncertain. V was trimmed by 7 bases and J by 0 bases, leaving 7 bases between them. The germline CDR1 and CDR2 sequences are SNHLY and FYNNEI. This CDR3 region has 12 residues. The DNA of the CDR3 is TGTGCCAGCAAAACGAGCTCCTACGAGCAGTACTTC. Protein product: CASKTSSYEQYF.

The J gene is TRBJ1-1, the V gene TRBV7-3, with no clear D. In germline, CDR1 is SGHTA, CDR2 FQGTGA. Between the trimmed V and J ends, which lost 5 bases and 1 base, there was a span of 8 bases. This CDR3 is built from 13 residues. For the CDR3, the DNA is TGTGCCAGCAGCCCCGACGGGAACACTGAAGCTTTCTTT. It translates to CASSPDGNTEAFF.

The chain employs TRBV4-3 and TRBJ1-2, with D perhaps matching TRBD1 (6 bases). The V and J ends lost 0 bases and 6 bases respectively, with 17 bases between them. Germline V gene data show CDR1 as LGHNA and CDR2 as YSLEER. This CDR3 is 16 amino acids long. Written as DNA, the CDR3 is TGCGCCAGCAGCCAAGATAGGGGGGCGGGCGAGAATGGCTACACCTTC. Protein sequence: CASSQDRGAGENGYTF.

The J gene is TRBJ1-2, the V gene TRBV4-2; tentative D call: TRBD1 (6 bases). The germline CDR1 and CDR2 sequences are LGHNA and YNFKEQ. V was clipped by 3 bases and J by 0 bases, with 14 bases between them. This CDR3 is 16 amino acids long. In DNA, the CDR3 is TGTGCCAGCAGCCACCTTAGCGGGGACACTAACTATGGCTACACCTTC. Its protein is CASSHLSGDTNYGYTF.

The chain is built from TRBV11-2 and TRBJ2-1, with D perhaps matching TRBD1 (6 bases). Germline loops: CDR1 SGHAT, CDR2 FQNNGV. V lost 0 bases to trimming and J lost 4 bases, with 10 bases between them. This CDR3 spans 15 amino acids. Here the CDR3 reads CASSLDAGAYNEQFF. The CDR3 DNA sequence: TGTGCCAGCAGCTTAGATGCAGGGGCGTACAATGAGCAGTTCTTC.

The V call is TRBV7-2, the J call TRBJ1-6; 9 positions match TRBD1. This CDR3 region has 15 residues. With 2 bases clipped from V and 9 bases from J, the junction kept 5 bases outside the gene matches. Germline-derived CDR1 and CDR2 are SGHTA and FQGNSA. The CDR3 nucleotides read TGTGCCAGCAGCTTAAGACAGGACAGGGGTTCACCCCTCCACTTT. This gives the protein CASSLRQDRGSPLHF.

V gene TRBV6-6 combines with J gene TRBJ1-4, with D possibly being TRBD1 (6 bases). Germline V gene data show CDR1 as MNHNY and CDR2 as SVGAGI (reference sequence). The length of the CDR3 is 14 residues. Deletions cut 7 bases from V and 8 bases from J, with 17 bases between. CDR3 sequence reads: CASIAGGWGEKLFF. CDR3 nucleotide sequence: TGTGCCAGCATTGCGGGGGGCTGGGGGGAAAAACTGTTTTTT.

This chain links TRBV9 with TRBJ2-1; tentatively, D is TRBD2 (6 bases). From germline, CDR1 is SGDLS and CDR2 YYNGEE. V was shortened by 0 bases and J by 7 bases, with 17 bases between the two germline ends. The CDR3 has 16 residues. The CDR3 protein is CASSVAGGKTRNEQFF. The CDR3 coding sequence is TGTGCCAGCAGCGTAGCTGGCGGGAAAACTCGGAATGAGCAGTTCTTC.

The genes are TRBV30 and TRBJ2-7, with D maybe TRBD1 (7 bases). This CDR3 region has 14 residues. Germline lookup yields CDR1 GTSNPN and CDR2 SVGIG (reference sequence). V was cut by 2 bases and J by 2 bases, with 13 bases left in between. In nucleotides, the CDR3 is TGTGCCTGGAGTCGTACAGGGGAGGCCTACGAGCAGTACTTC. Translating it yields CAWSRTGEAYEQYF.